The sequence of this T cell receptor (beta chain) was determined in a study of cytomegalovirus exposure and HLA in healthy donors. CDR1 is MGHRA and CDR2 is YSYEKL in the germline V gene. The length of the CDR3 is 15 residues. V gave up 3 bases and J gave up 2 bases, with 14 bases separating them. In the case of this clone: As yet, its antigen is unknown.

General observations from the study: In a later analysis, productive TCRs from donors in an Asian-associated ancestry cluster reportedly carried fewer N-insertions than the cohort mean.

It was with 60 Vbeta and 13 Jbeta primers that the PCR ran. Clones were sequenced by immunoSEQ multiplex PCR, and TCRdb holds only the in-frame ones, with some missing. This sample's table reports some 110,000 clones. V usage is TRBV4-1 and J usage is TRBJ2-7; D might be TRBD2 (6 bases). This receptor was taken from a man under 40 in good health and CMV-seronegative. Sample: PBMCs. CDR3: CASSQEQRLAYEQYF. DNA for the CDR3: TGCGCCAGCAGCCAGGAACAGCGACTAGCCTACGAGCAGTACTTC.